What follows are 10 T cell receptor beta chains derived from one specimen sequenced in a study of cytomegalovirus exposure and HLA in healthy donors. The study ran its PCR with 60 Vbeta and 13 Jbeta primers. Assay used: immunoSEQ multiplex PCR; TCRdb lists only in-frame clones, some missing. The sample has over 80,000 clones; about 74% are singletons. Sequencing was performed on PBMCs. These receptors all come from a man aged 55 to 69 in good health and CMV-seropositive.

This chain joins TRBV27 and TRBJ2-1, with 7 bases lining up with TRBD1. Germline V gene data show CDR1 as MNHEY and CDR2 as SMNVEV (reference sequence). The CDR3 contains 14 residues. With V trimmed by 7 bases and J by 8 bases, 11 bases remained unmatched. As DNA, the CDR3 is TGTGCCAGCACGCCCTTCAAAACAGGGGATGAGCAGTTCTTC. Translated, it gives CASTPFKTGDEQFF.

V is TRBV6-6 and J is TRBJ2-5, with D tentatively TRBD2 (6 bases). The CDR3 totals 15 residues. CDR1 MNHNY and CDR2 SVGAGI come from the germline V gene (reference sequence). The V end lost 6 bases, the J end lost 1 base, and 15 bases lay between the germline ends. The CDR3, as DNA: TGTGCCAGCAGCCAAATCGTGGGGGGCCAAGAGACCCAGTACTTC. This translates into CASSQIVGGQETQYF.

The chain has TRBV28 and TRBJ2-1, with TRBD1 matching 9 bases. Germline assignment: CDR1 MDHEN and CDR2 SYDVKM. The CDR3 has 14 amino acids. V gave up 5 bases and J gave up 13 bases; unmatched junction bases: 12. This CDR3 reads CASSNQPGQGGQFF. The CDR3 DNA sequence: TGTGCCAGCAGTAACCAGCCGGGACAGGGAGGCCAGTTCTTC.

The chain recombines TRBV7-2 with TRBJ1-1; weak D call: TRBD1 (6 bases). Germline assignment: CDR1 SGHTA and CDR2 FQGNSA. CDR3 length: 15 amino acids. Trimming removed 2 bases from V and 4 bases from J, with 14 bases in between. The CDR3 is CASSLQGSGTTEAFF. The CDR3 DNA sequence: TGTGCCAGCAGCTTACAGGGGTCGGGGACCACTGAAGCTTTCTTT. Full variable domain (missing parts from reference TRBV7-2 and TRBJ1-1): GAGVSQSPSNKVTEKGKDVELRCDPISGHTALYWYRQSLGQGLEFLIYFQGNSAPDKSGLPSDRFSAERTGGSVSTLTIQRTQQEDSAVYLCASSLQGSGTTEAFFGQGTRLTVV.

This chain links TRBV14 with TRBJ2-7, with 8 bases fitting TRBD1. V lost 1 base to trimming and J lost 6 bases; unmatched junction nucleotides: 5. Looked up from germline, CDR1 is SGHDN and CDR2 is FVKESK. CDR3 length: 14 residues. This CDR3 reads CASSQAGTGFEQYF. CDR3 nucleotides: TGTGCCAGCAGCCAAGCGGGGACAGGATTCGAGCAGTACTTC.

CDR3 nucleotide sequence: TGTGCCAGCAGCGGACCCTGGATCGGGGAAGAGACCCAGTACTTC. It yields the protein CASSGPWIGEETQYF. The rearrangement links TRBV2 to TRBJ2-5, with D maybe TRBD2 (5 bases). The V gene's germline CDR1 is SNHLY and CDR2 FYNNEI. The CDR3 is made up of 15 amino acids. With 6 bases removed from V and 3 bases from J, the gap between germline ends came to 17 bases.

This clone appeared a single time. This chain links TRBV21-1 with TRBJ1-6; the table calls TRBD1, which could not be checked here. TRBV21-1 is a listed pseudogene. This CDR3 has 15 residues. The CDR3 loop is CASNPRDSPNSPLHF. DNA for the CDR3: TGTGCCAGCAACCCGAGGGACAGTCCCAATTCACCCCTCCACTTT.

This chain uses TRBV2 with TRBJ1-2, with D unresolved. CDR3 size: 14 residues. Looked up from germline, CDR1 is SNHLY and CDR2 is FYNNEI. The V end was cut by 6 bases, the J end by 2 bases, with 13 bases between. CDR3: CASRILSENYGYTF. CDR3 coding DNA: TGTGCCAGCAGGATCCTCTCAGAAAACTATGGCTACACCTTC.

The chain uses TRBV5-8 and TRBJ2-5, with 8 bases aligning to TRBD2. Germline CDR1 SGHTS, CDR2 YDEGEE. Germline trimming cut 2 bases from V and 1 base from J; bases unmatched to any gene: 7. The length of the CDR3 is 16 residues. CDR3 coding DNA: TGTGCCAGCAGCTTTGAAAAGCGGGGGATCCAAGAGACCCAGTACTTC. Protein: CASSFEKRGIQETQYF.

This clone has just a few counts. The gene calls are TRBV29-1 and TRBJ1-1; 9 bases agree with TRBD1. From germline, CDR1 is SQVTM and CDR2 ANQGSEA. Germline trimming cut 4 bases from V and 7 bases from J; bases unmatched to any gene: 10. The CDR3 is 14 residues long. This chain's CDR3 is CSVGGGQGGFEAFF. As DNA, the CDR3 is TGCAGCGTTGGTGGGGGACAGGGAGGCTTTGAAGCTTTCTTT.